This T cell receptor (beta chain) came from a study of blood T cell repertoires in COVID-19. The length of the CDR3 is 19 residues. V lost 6 bases and J lost 2, with 26 bases in between. Germline V lookup: CDR1 SNHLY, CDR2 FYNNEI. Under the authors' procedure: Amplified reference gene primers provided the basis for estimating nucleated cell counts. Produced via immunoSEQ multiplex PCR; TCRdb's table is partial and in-frame only. D and trimming were read from the DNA, whereas the V and J calls and clone size are those reported in that table. The repertoire has around 150,000 clones, over 80% of them found once; the top ten carry roughly 4%.

The V call is TRBV2, the J call TRBJ1-5; D perhaps matches TRBD1 (6 bases). Sample: peripheral blood. The sequence came from a woman aged 55-70 years who had recovered from COVID-19. The CDR3 sequence: CASRDSGTKIRTRNQPQHF. CDR3 DNA sequence: TGTGCCAGCAGAGATTCCGGGACAAAGATTCGAACCCGCAATCAGCCCCAGCATTTT.